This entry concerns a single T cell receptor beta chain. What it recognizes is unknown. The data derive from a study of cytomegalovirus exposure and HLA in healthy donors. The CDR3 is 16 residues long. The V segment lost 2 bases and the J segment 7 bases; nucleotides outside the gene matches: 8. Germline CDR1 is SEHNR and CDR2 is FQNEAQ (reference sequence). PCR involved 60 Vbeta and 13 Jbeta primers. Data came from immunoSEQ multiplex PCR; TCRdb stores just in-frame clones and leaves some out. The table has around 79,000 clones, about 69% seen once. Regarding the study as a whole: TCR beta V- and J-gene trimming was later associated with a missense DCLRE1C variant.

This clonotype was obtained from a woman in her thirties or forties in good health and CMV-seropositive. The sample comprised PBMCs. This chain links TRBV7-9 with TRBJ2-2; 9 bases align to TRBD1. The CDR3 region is CASSLLTGGAGGELFF. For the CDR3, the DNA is TGTGCCAGCAGCTTACTTACAGGGGGCGCCGGCGGGGAGCTGTTTTTT.